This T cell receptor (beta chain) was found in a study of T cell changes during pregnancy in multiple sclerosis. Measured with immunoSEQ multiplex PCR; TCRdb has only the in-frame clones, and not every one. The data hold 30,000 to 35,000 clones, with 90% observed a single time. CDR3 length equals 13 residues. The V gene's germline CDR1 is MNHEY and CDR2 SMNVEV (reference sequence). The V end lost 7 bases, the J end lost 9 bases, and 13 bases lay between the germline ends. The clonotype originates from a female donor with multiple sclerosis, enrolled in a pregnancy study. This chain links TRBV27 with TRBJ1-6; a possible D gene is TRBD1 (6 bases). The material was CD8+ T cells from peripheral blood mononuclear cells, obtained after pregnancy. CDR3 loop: CASTELGGSPLHF. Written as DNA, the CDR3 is TGTGCCAGCACTGAGCTAGGGGGTTCACCCCTCCACTTT.